A single sample gave rise to the 27 T cell receptor beta chains below, sequenced in a study of patients and donors after allogeneic stem cell transplantation (dated by TCRdb to 2018 to 2020). Receptors were amplified or captured by RT-PCR. For sequencing, a NextSeq 550 was employed. TCRdb reprocessing: public reads trimmed at Q25 with fastp, clones called with MiXCR, in-frame beta chains kept. Rows with a matching CDR3 protein are joined into one entry that keeps the most common DNA and genes. The sample profile shows about 25,000 distinct CDR3 sequences; approximately 8.8% of them were found once. The biggest ten clones account for around 50% of the sample. Sequenced material: blood, either unsorted or a sorted T cell fraction (not recorded which). Receptors were obtained from a human donor who was either an allogeneic HSCT recipient or a stem cell or donor lymphocyte infusion donor (not recorded which). It is not recorded whose cells these are; they may come from a transplant donor.

This clonotype was found many times. V is TRBV7-3 and J is TRBJ1-1; the D is unclear. The V gene lost 5 bases and the J gene lost 3 bases, with 13 bases spanning the gap. CDR1 is SGHTA, CDR2 FQGTGA, per germline. The CDR3 has 14 residues. CDR3 nucleotide sequence: TGTGCCAGCAGCCTCGGACGGTTAGACACTGAAGCTTTCTTT. Protein: CASSLGRLDTEAFF.

This clonotype showed up many times. This chain joins TRBV20-1 and TRBJ2-2, with a tentative D call TRBD2 (5 bases). The germline V gene encodes CDR1 DFQATT and CDR2 SNEGSKA (reference sequence). The length of the CDR3 is 15 residues. Trimming stripped 6 bases from V and 0 bases from J, with 14 bases between. In DNA, the CDR3 is TGCAGTGCGCCCCAGTCGGGATCGAACACCGGGGAGCTGTTTTTT. It is translated as CSAPQSGSNTGELFF.

This clonotype was picked up a small number of times. The chain carries TRBV5-5 and TRBJ2-7; TRBD1 aligns across 8 bases. The germline V gene has CDR1 SGHKS and CDR2 YYEKEE (reference sequence). After removal of 6 bases from V and 4 bases from J, the junction contained 15 bases not matched to a gene. This CDR3 spans 16 amino acids. The CDR3 region has the DNA TGTGCCAGCATCTTAACAGGGGGTCCTCCCGAATACGAGCAGTACTTC. It encodes CASILTGGPPEYEQYF.

This clonotype showed up just a few times. The chain is built from TRBV20-1 and TRBJ1-2, with D perhaps TRBD1 (5 bases). The germline V gene encodes CDR1 DFQATT and CDR2 SNEGSKA (reference sequence). The CDR3 has 12 residues. V dropped 0 bases and J dropped 5 bases, with 7 bases sitting between them. CDR3 sequence (DNA): TGCAGTGCTAGAGATTGGGGGTATGGCTACACCTTC. Translating gives CSARDWGYGYTF.

This clonotype occurred many times. V and J are TRBV28 and TRBJ1-2; 8 positions match TRBD1. The CDR3 has 15 residues. With V trimmed by 4 bases and J by 4 bases, 8 bases remained unmatched. Per the germline V gene, CDR1 is MDHEN and CDR2 is SYDVKM. The CDR3 DNA follows: TGTGCCAGCAGTTCCCCCGGGACAGGTCGCTATGGCTACACCTTC. It codes for CASSSPGTGRYGYTF.

This clonotype was detected many times. The rearrangement links TRBV20-1 to TRBJ2-5; 9 bases map to TRBD2. CDR1 is DFQATT, CDR2 SNEGSKA, per germline (reference sequence). With 1 base clipped from V and 2 bases from J, the junction kept 5 bases outside the gene matches. The CDR3 length is 15 residues. CDR3 in DNA: TGCAGTGCTAGAGCTCCGGCGGGGGGGCAAGAGACCCAGTACTTC. It yields the protein CSARAPAGGQETQYF.

This chain joins TRBV7-9 and TRBJ2-7; 7 bases agree with TRBD2. CDR1 and CDR2 from the germline V gene are SEHNR and FQNEAQ (reference sequence). The CDR3 consists of 14 residues. The V gene end was trimmed by 7 bases and the J gene end by 4 bases; junction bases not matched to a gene: 10. The CDR3 here is CASTLGGRKYEQYF. The CDR3 bases are TGTGCCAGCACCCTTGGCGGGAGAAAGTACGAGCAGTACTTC.

The chain couples TRBV6-5 to TRBJ2-5, with D tentatively TRBD2 (5 bases). CDR1 is MNHEY and CDR2 is SVGAGI in the germline V gene. The V and J ends lost 3 bases and 5 bases respectively, with 16 bases between them. The CDR3 contains 15 residues. For the CDR3, the DNA is TGTGCCAGCAGTTATTCACGGGGTGGTGAGGAGACCCAGTACTTC. It encodes CASSYSRGGEETQYF.

Ten or more counts support this clonotype. The rearrangement links TRBV28 to TRBJ2-1, with a possible D match to TRBD2 (6 bases). V was shortened by 6 bases and J by 3 bases, with 12 bases between the two germline ends. This CDR3 is built from 14 residues. CDR1 and CDR2 from the germline V gene are MDHEN and SYDVKM. The CDR3 spells CASSPKRVYNEQFF. For the CDR3, the DNA is TGTGCCAGCAGCCCCAAGCGGGTCTACAATGAGCAGTTCTTC.

Note on this clonotype: Being one base from a much bigger clone, this may be a read error. The chain couples TRBV6-5 to TRBJ2-1; 7 nucleotides agree with TRBD1. CDR1 is MNHEY and CDR2 is SVGAGI in the germline V gene. The length of the CDR3 is 13 residues. The CDR3: CASSLGQTHEQSF. The CDR3 DNA reads as TGTGCCAGCAGTTTGGGACAGACCCATGAGCAGTCCTTC.

In its sample, this clonotype was seen a few times. V is TRBV7-9 and J is TRBJ2-3; 12 positions agree with TRBD2. The CDR3 contains 15 residues. The germline V gene has CDR1 SEHNR and CDR2 FQNEAQ (reference sequence). Trimming cost V 5 bases and J 4 bases; bases outside gene matches: 4. The CDR3 region has the DNA TGTGCCAGCAGCCTTCTAGCGGGAGGGCCAGATACGCAGTATTTT. It yields the protein CASSLLAGGPDTQYF.

The gene calls are TRBV20-1 and TRBJ2-5; 11 bases line up with TRBD2. The junction had 4 bases not matched to a gene; V was cut back by 1 base and J by 3 bases. Germline V gives CDR1 DFQATT, CDR2 SNEGSKA (reference sequence). CDR3 length equals 15 residues. CDR3 region: CSARALAGGEETQYF. DNA of the CDR3: TGCAGTGCTAGAGCGCTAGCGGGGGGAGAAGAGACCCAGTACTTC.

This clonotype was seen a handful of times. The rearrangement uses TRBV24-1 and TRBJ2-1; D is perhaps TRBD1 or TRBD2 (5 bases each). Germline CDR1 reads KGHDR; CDR2 reads SFDVKD. The CDR3 has 12 residues. V lost 3 bases, J lost 15 bases, and 14 bases lay in between. The DNA for the CDR3 is TGTGCCACCAGTGATGAGGCGAGGGGTCGGTTCTTC. Amino acid sequence: CATSDEARGRFF.

This clonotype was detected ten times or more. The rearrangement joins TRBV7-3 to TRBJ1-5; D unclear. CDR3 length: 11 amino acids. Deletions cut 7 bases from V and 9 bases from J, with 10 bases between. Germline V gives CDR1 SGHTA, CDR2 FQGTGA. DNA for the CDR3: TGTGCCAGCACCGCCGAGGGGCCCCAGCATTTT. Translation gives CASTAEGPQHF.

The V and J genes are TRBV18 and TRBJ1-5, with 9 bases aligning to TRBD1. Germline V CDR1 and CDR2: KGHSH, LQKENI. V shed 3 bases, J shed 2 bases, and the junction held 8 bases outside the gene matches. The CDR3 consists of 17 residues. The CDR3 is CASSPLGQGRGNQPQHF. The CDR3 nucleotides are TGTGCCAGCTCACCTCTGGGACAGGGTAGGGGCAATCAGCCCCAGCATTTT.

There are many counts of this clonotype. The chain links TRBV4-1 to TRBJ1-5; D uncertain. This CDR3 is 14 amino acids long. The germline gives CDR1 MGHRA, CDR2 YSYEKL. V was cut by 0 bases and J by 5 bases, with 8 bases left in between. CDR3 DNA: TGCGCCAGCAGCCAAGAAGCGGACTATCAGCCCCAGCATTTT. Translating gives CASSQEADYQPQHF.

This clonotype was observed at least ten times. The V and J genes are TRBV20-1 and TRBJ1-4, with D tentatively TRBD1 (5 bases). Germline-derived CDR1 and CDR2 are DFQATT and SNEGSKA (reference sequence). The CDR3 sequence is 14 residues long. Trimming removed 1 base from V and 6 bases from J, with 12 bases in between. The chain's CDR3 is CSARGGVADEKLFF. CDR3 DNA sequence: TGCAGTGCTAGAGGAGGGGTGGCTGATGAAAAACTGTTTTTT.

This clonotype has at least ten counts. This rearrangement joins TRBV5-6 to TRBJ2-7; no definite D call. Trimming removed 2 bases from V and 2 bases from J, with 8 bases in between. The CDR3 consists of 13 residues. Germline V gene sequence: CDR1 SGHDT, CDR2 YYEEEE. CDR3 sequence (DNA): TGTGCCAGCAGCTTCGGTATTACCTACGAGCAGTACTTC. This gives the protein CASSFGITYEQYF. Looking up the rest from reference TRBV5-6 and TRBJ2-7 gives the full variable domain: DAGVTQSPTHLIKTRGQQVTLRCSPKSGHDTVSWYQQALGQGPQFIFQYYEEEERQRGNFPDRFSGHQFPNYSSELNVNALLLGDSALYLCASSFGITYEQYFGPGTRLTVT.

A few counts support this clonotype. This chain links TRBV5-1 with TRBJ2-5; no definite D call. Germline-derived CDR1 and CDR2 are SGHRS and YFSETQ. The CDR3 length is 13 residues. V was shortened by 4 bases and J by 2 bases, with 9 bases between the two germline ends. The CDR3 bases are TGCGCCAGCAGCCTCTCGGAGCAAGAGACCCAGTACTTC. Translating gives CASSLSEQETQYF.

This clonotype has a handful of counts. CDR3 amino acids: CASSFLADTEAFF. The DNA of the CDR3 is TGTGCCAGCAGTTTTTTGGCGGACACTGAAGCTTTCTTT. The chain uses TRBV12-3 or TRBV12-4 and TRBJ1-1; no definite D call. Trimming cost V 3 bases and J 3 bases, with 8 bases left between them. The CDR3 covers 13 residues.

This clonotype was counted a few times. The V gene is TRBV9, the J gene TRBJ2-7; TRBD1 agrees at 7 bases. From germline, CDR1 is SGDLS and CDR2 YYNGEE. V lost 3 bases, J lost 4 bases, and 13 bases stayed unmatched. CDR3 length equals 16 residues. Here the CDR3 DNA reads TGTGCCAGCAGCGCTACAGGACAAGGGGGCGTGTACGAGCAGTACTTC. Residues: CASSATGQGGVYEQYF.

Many counts were recorded for this clonotype. CDR3 in DNA: TGTGCCAGCAGTCAGACTAAGTACGAGCAGTACTTC. This gives the protein CASSQTKYEQYF. The chain carries TRBV28 and TRBJ2-7; D perhaps matches TRBD2 (5 bases). The V end lost 5 bases, the J end lost 4 bases, and 9 bases lay between the germline ends. This CDR3 is built from 12 residues. CDR1 and CDR2 (germline): MDHEN, SYDVKM.

The chain uses TRBV30 and TRBJ2-7, with 9 bases fitting TRBD1. Germline V gene sequence: CDR1 GTSNPN, CDR2 SVGIG (reference sequence). J was trimmed by 3 bases and V by 3 bases; bases with no gene match: 0. This CDR3 has 12 residues. CDR3 protein: CAWRDRGYEQYF. The CDR3 coding sequence is TGTGCCTGGAGGGACAGGGGCTACGAGCAGTACTTC.

Ten or more counts support this clonotype. The chain links TRBV4-2 to TRBJ1-1; D remains unclear. The CDR3 covers 14 residues. The V end lost 1 base, the J end lost 2 bases, and 8 bases lay between the germline ends. The germline V gene encodes CDR1 LGHNA and CDR2 YNFKEQ. This chain's CDR3 is CASSQAVGNTEAFF. In nucleotides, the CDR3 is TGTGCCAGCAGCCAAGCCGTAGGTAACACTGAAGCTTTCTTT.

The chain carries TRBV7-9 and TRBJ1-1; 7 bases map to TRBD1. With V trimmed by 3 bases and J by 6 bases, 4 bases remained unmatched. In germline, CDR1 is SEHNR, CDR2 FQNEAQ (reference sequence). This CDR3 region has 13 residues. The CDR3 region has the DNA TGTGCCAGCAGCTTTACAGGGGTCCCTGAAGCTTTCTTT. This gives the protein CASSFTGVPEAFF.

This clonotype was recorded at least ten times. The genes are TRBV10-3 and TRBJ2-7; D unresolved. In germline, CDR1 is ENHRY, CDR2 SYGVKD. V was clipped by 6 bases and J by 2 bases, with 5 bases between them. The length of the CDR3 is 11 residues. The CDR3 bases are TGTGCCATCAGGCAGGCCTACGAGCAGTACTTC. Protein sequence: CAIRQAYEQYF.

This clonotype was counted ten times or more. The rearrangement links TRBV15 to TRBJ2-5; perhaps TRBD1 as D (6 bases). This CDR3 spans 16 amino acids. Trimming removed 1 base from V and 1 base from J, with 13 bases in between. Germline CDR1 and CDR2: LNHNV and YYDKDF (reference sequence). CDR3 protein: CATSRGSTGSQETQYF. The CDR3 nucleotides read TGTGCCACCAGCAGAGGATCTACAGGGTCCCAAGAGACCCAGTACTTC.